This entry lists 5 T cell receptor beta chains sequenced from one sample in a study of post-analysis software for immune sequencing data. Broader study findings: Controls showed lower frequencies than patients for 5 or 6 TRBV segments, and TRBV5-6, TRBV5-1 and TRBV20-1 were among these.

Unique molecular identifiers tagged the TCR beta cDNA libraries. MiXCR was run by TCRdb on the PCR reads, yielding one entry per CDR3 protein. The table records about 800,000 distinct CDR3 sequences, roughly 30% of them present only once. Their recognized antigens are unknown. Sequencing was carried out using blood. The source of these receptors is a girl aged 10 to 17 with multiple sclerosis.

The sample holds a few counts of this clonotype. The chain links TRBV28 to TRBJ2-3, with TRBD2 identical over 9 bases. The germline gives CDR1 MDHEN, CDR2 SYDVKM. V lost 7 bases to trimming and J lost 6 bases; unmatched junction nucleotides: 14. The CDR3 is 16 residues long. In DNA form, the CDR3 reads TGTGCCAGCACCCAGTCTGCGGGAGGGCCTCGCGATACGCAGTATTTT. It codes for CASTQSAGGPRDTQYF.

This clonotype was counted a few times. The chain carries TRBV6-5 and TRBJ1-1; D may be TRBD1 (5 bases). The CDR3 loop spans 14 amino acids. V lost 4 bases, J lost 0 bases, and 9 bases lay in between. CDR1 and CDR2 from the germline V gene are MNHEY and SVGAGI. CDR3 in DNA: TGTGCCAGCAGTTCGACAGCGATGAACACTGAAGCTTTCTTT. It specifies CASSSTAMNTEAFF.

The chain carries TRBV20-1 and TRBJ1-1; 7 nucleotides align to TRBD1. The germline gives CDR1 DFQATT, CDR2 SNEGSKA (reference sequence). The V segment lost 3 bases and the J segment 4 bases; nucleotides outside the gene matches: 5. This CDR3 comprises 13 residues. The CDR3 protein is CSASEGQSTEAFF. The DNA of the CDR3 is TGCAGTGCTAGTGAGGGACAGAGCACTGAAGCTTTCTTT.

This clonotype was picked up a small number of times. V is TRBV20-1 and J is TRBJ2-7; 11 positions match TRBD2. The junction had 14 bases not matched to a gene; V was cut back by 7 bases and J by 6 bases. This CDR3 region has 15 residues. Germline V CDR1 and CDR2: DFQATT, SNEGSKA (reference sequence). The CDR3 bases are TGCAGTGGACGAACTTCCGGGACTAGCGGTAGCGAGCAGTACTTC. Protein product: CSGRTSGTSGSEQYF.

The V and J genes are TRBV5-1 and TRBJ2-5, with D hard to call. The length of the CDR3 is 13 residues. The V gene's germline CDR1 is SGHRS and CDR2 YFSETQ. With 2 bases removed from V and 0 bases from J, the gap between germline ends came to 5 bases. The CDR3 here is CASSFSDQETQYF. CDR3 nucleotides: TGCGCCAGCAGCTTCTCCGACCAAGAGACCCAGTACTTC.